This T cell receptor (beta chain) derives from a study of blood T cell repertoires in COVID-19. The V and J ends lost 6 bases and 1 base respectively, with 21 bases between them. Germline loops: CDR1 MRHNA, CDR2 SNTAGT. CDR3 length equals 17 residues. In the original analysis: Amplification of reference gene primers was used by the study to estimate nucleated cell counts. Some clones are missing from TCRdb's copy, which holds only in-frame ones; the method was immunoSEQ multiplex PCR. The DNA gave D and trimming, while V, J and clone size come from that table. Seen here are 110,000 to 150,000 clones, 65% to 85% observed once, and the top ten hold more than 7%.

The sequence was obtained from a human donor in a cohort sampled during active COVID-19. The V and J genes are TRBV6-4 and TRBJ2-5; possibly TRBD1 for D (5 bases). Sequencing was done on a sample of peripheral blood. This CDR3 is CASSRPEDIRGQETQYF. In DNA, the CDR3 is TGTGCCAGCAGCCGCCCCGAAGACATAAGGGGCCAAGAGACCCAGTACTTC.